The 23 T cell receptor beta chains below all came from one sample that was sequenced in a study of immune evolution from preneoplasia to lung adenocarcinoma. Clones were sequenced by immunoSEQ multiplex PCR, and TCRdb holds only the in-frame ones, with some missing. The sample records about 4,900 clones, 88% being singletons. The sequenced sample consisted of FFPE invasive lung adenocarcinoma tissue. The origin of the receptors is a person aged 45-60 years with lung adenocarcinoma.

The chain combines TRBV28 with TRBJ1-5; 10 nucleotides match TRBD1. Trimming at V came to 6 bases and at J to 6 bases, leaving 8 bases not matched to a gene. CDR3 length equals 15 residues. CDR1 MDHEN and CDR2 SYDVKM come from the germline V gene. This chain's CDR3 is CASSYRDRGSQPQHF. Here the CDR3 DNA reads TGTGCCAGCAGCTACCGGGACAGGGGAAGTCAGCCCCAGCATTTT.

The DNA for the CDR3 is TGTGCCACCAGCAGAAGAAAAGACGGTAATTGGGGACCATCTTTGTTTTTT. Its protein product is CATSRRKDGNWGPSLFF. V usage is TRBV15 and J usage is TRBJ1-4, with D perhaps TRBD1 (5 bases). The CDR3 spans 17 residues. Germline V gene data show CDR1 as LNHNV and CDR2 as YYDKDF (reference sequence). Deletions cut 2 bases from V and 15 bases from J, with 28 bases between.

This chain connects TRBV5-1 to TRBJ2-7, with 9 bases lining up with TRBD2. V gave up 0 bases and J gave up 3 bases; unmatched junction bases: 13. The V gene's germline CDR1 is SGHRS and CDR2 YFSETQ. CDR3 size: 18 residues. In DNA, the CDR3 is TGCGCCAGCAGCTTGGTGCTAGCGGGACTGCTAAACGGCTACGAGCAGTACTTC. Translation gives CASSLVLAGLLNGYEQYF.

The chain is built from TRBV10-3 and TRBJ2-7; 11 nucleotides match TRBD2. Trimming cost V 6 bases and J 9 bases; bases outside gene matches: 16. Germline lookup yields CDR1 ENHRY and CDR2 SYGVKD. There are 16 residues in the CDR3. CDR3 nucleotides: TGTGCCATCAGCCCACTAGCGGGAGCTCTCCCACGGGGGCAGTACTTC. Encoded protein: CAISPLAGALPRGQYF.

This clone was recorded only once. This chain connects TRBV30 to TRBJ2-6; 12 positions agree with TRBD1. CDR1 and CDR2 from the germline V gene are GTSNPN and SVGIG (reference sequence). This CDR3 is built from 17 residues. V lost 5 bases to trimming and J lost 3 bases; unmatched junction nucleotides: 8. In DNA form, the CDR3 reads TGTGCCTGGGCCGTGGGACAGGGGGCGGGTGGGGCCAACGTCCTGACTTTC. It encodes CAWAVGQGAGGANVLTF.

The rearrangement joins TRBV7-2 to TRBJ1-5; D is possibly TRBD1 (6 bases). The CDR3 spans 13 residues. CDR1 is SGHTA, CDR2 FQGNSA, per germline. V was clipped by 7 bases and J by 9 bases, with 16 bases between them. The CDR3 nucleotides are TGTGCCAGCACCCAACAGGGAGGGGGGCCCCAGCATTTT. This translates into CASTQQGGGPQHF.

The chain is built from TRBV5-6 and TRBJ2-7, with a possible D match to TRBD2 (6 bases). CDR1 and CDR2 (germline): SGHDT, YYEEEE. Trimming left V 4 bases short and J 9 bases short, with 17 bases between. The CDR3 is made up of 13 amino acids. In nucleotides, the CDR3 is TGTGCCAGCAGCGGGATAGGCGGGCGGGGGCAGTACTTC. It specifies CASSGIGGRGQYF.

The chain couples TRBV7-8 to TRBJ2-7; 12 bases fit TRBD2. CDR3 length: 15 residues. Looked up from germline, CDR1 is SGHVS and CDR2 is FQNEAQ. The junction had 6 bases not matched to a gene; V was cut back by 6 bases and J by 3 bases. The CDR3 sequence: CASSRLAGVRYEQYF. CDR3 DNA: TGTGCCAGCAGTCGACTAGCGGGAGTCCGCTACGAGCAGTACTTC.

The chain recombines TRBV20-1 with TRBJ1-1, with D possibly matching TRBD1 (5 bases). This CDR3 contains 11 residues. Germline assignment: CDR1 DFQATT and CDR2 SNEGSKA (reference sequence). Trimming removed 6 bases at V and 1 base at J, with 6 bases between. The CDR3 nucleotides are TGCAGTGCGAGGGGGAACACTGAAGCTTTCTTT. It is translated as CSARGNTEAFF.

V and J are TRBV28 and TRBJ1-2, with D uncertain. The V and J ends lost 6 bases and 4 bases respectively, with 9 bases between them. The CDR3 runs to 12 residues. Germline CDR1 reads MDHEN; CDR2 reads SYDVKM. CDR3 DNA: TGTGCCAGCAGCCGCGACACCTATGGCTACACCTTC. It is translated as CASSRDTYGYTF.

The chain has TRBV5-1 and TRBJ1-2, with a weak D call TRBD1 (5 bases). The CDR3 is made up of 17 amino acids. From germline, CDR1 is SGHRS and CDR2 YFSETQ. Trimming cost V 1 base and J 5 bases, with 21 bases left between them. DNA of the CDR3: TGCGCCAGCAGCTTGCTTCGGGGACCAGCAGGGCAGTATGGCTACACCTTC. Translating it yields CASSLLRGPAGQYGYTF.

In nucleotides, the CDR3 is TGTGCCAGCAGCTTAACGGGGGACTCCTACAATGAGCAGTTCTTC. As protein: CASSLTGDSYNEQFF. This chain joins TRBV7-3 and TRBJ2-1; the D gene could be TRBD1 or TRBD2 (5 bases each). The CDR3 is 15 amino acids. Germline CDR1 SGHTA, CDR2 FQGTGA. Trimming took 0 bases from V and 0 from J, leaving 6 bases between them.

J is TRBJ2-6 and V is TRBV7-3; either TRBD1 or TRBD2 may fit D (5 bases each). Germline V gives CDR1 SGHTA, CDR2 FQGTGA. The length of the CDR3 is 19 residues. V was cut by 1 base and J by 1 base, with 17 bases left in between. CDR3 region: CASSLNFGGIISGANVLTF. The CDR3 bases are TGTGCCAGCAGCTTAAATTTTGGGGGAATCATTTCTGGGGCCAACGTCCTGACTTTC.

This clone has only a few counts. This rearrangement joins TRBV19 to TRBJ2-3, with 12 bases identical to TRBD1. This CDR3 region has 17 residues. V dropped 7 bases and J dropped 1; count of bases not matched to a gene: 9. Looked up from germline, CDR1 is LNHDA and CDR2 is SQIVND (reference sequence). The CDR3 protein is CASIPGQGALGTDTQYF. As DNA, the CDR3 is TGTGCCAGTATTCCGGGACAGGGGGCTCTAGGCACAGATACGCAGTATTTT.

The chain links TRBV28 to TRBJ2-6; D remains unclear. The CDR3 extends over 13 amino acids. Trimming removed 7 bases from V and 12 bases from J, with 16 bases in between. Germline CDR1 MDHEN, CDR2 SYDVKM. CDR3 region: CASKGLASAVLTF. As DNA, the CDR3 is TGTGCCAGCAAGGGCCTTGCTTCGGCCGTCCTGACTTTC.

The chain employs TRBV25-1 and TRBJ2-1; no clear D. Germline V gene lookup returns CDR1 MGHDK and CDR2 SYGVNS. This CDR3 spans 11 amino acids. V lost 7 bases, J lost 2 bases, and 3 bases lay in between. The CDR3, as DNA: TGTGCCAGCACAACCTACAATGAGCAGTTCTTC. Translation gives CASTTYNEQFF.

The chain joins TRBV11-1 to TRBJ2-5; D gene ambiguous. V was clipped by 3 bases and J by 0 bases, with 8 bases between them. The CDR3 has 14 residues. Germline V gene data show CDR1 as SGHAT and CDR2 as FQDESV (reference sequence). CDR3 nucleotides: TGTGCCAGCAGCTTGGATGTATACCAAGAGACCCAGTACTTC. Translated, it gives CASSLDVYQETQYF.

The V and J genes are TRBV30 and TRBJ2-3; 14 positions match TRBD2. Trimming took 2 bases from V and 7 from J; bases not matched to a gene: 5. CDR1 and CDR2 (germline): GTSNPN, SVGIG (reference sequence). The CDR3 length is 15 residues. CDR3 nucleotide sequence: TGTGCCTGGAGTACGGGACTAGCGGGAGTAAATACGCAGTATTTT. The encoded protein is CAWSTGLAGVNTQYF.

This rearrangement joins TRBV6-5 to TRBJ2-7, with 9 bases aligning to TRBD1. Germline V gene sequence: CDR1 MNHEY, CDR2 SVGAGI. Trimming removed 6 bases from V and 2 bases from J; junction bases left unmatched: 2. The CDR3 consists of 13 residues. The CDR3 coding sequence is TGTGCCAGCAGGGACAGGGGAACCTACGAGCAGTACTTC. This codes for CASRDRGTYEQYF.

V and J are TRBV29-1 and TRBJ2-3, with D possibly called TRBD1 or TRBD2 (5 bases each). This CDR3 comprises 11 residues. Trimming cost V 6 bases and J 6 bases, with 10 bases left between them. Germline CDR1 and CDR2: SQVTM and ANQGSEA. The CDR3 DNA is TGCAGCGTAGAGTGGGGGGATACGCAGTATTTT. Encoded protein: CSVEWGDTQYF.

A word on this clone: The junction does not match germline at one end; this may be a read error. The chain joins TRBV7-7 to TRBJ2-1, with TRBD2 matching over 9 bases. Germline V gives CDR1 SSHAT, CDR2 FNYEAQ (reference sequence). CDR3 length equals 14 residues. In nucleotides, the CDR3 is TGTGCTAGCAGCTCGTTTAGCGGGAGCCATGAGCAGTTCTTC. This sequence encodes CASSSFSGSHEQFF.

This sequence joins TRBV5-6 and TRBJ1-5; D remains ambiguous. Trimming pared 0 bases from V and 2 bases from J, leaving 12 bases between. Germline values: CDR1 SGHDT, CDR2 YYEEEE. This CDR3 region has 16 residues. The CDR3 spells CASSLAGVGGNQPQHF. CDR3 sequence (DNA): TGTGCCAGCAGCTTGGCCGGGGTTGGGGGCAATCAGCCCCAGCATTTT.

The chain couples TRBV19 to TRBJ1-5; D remains ambiguous. The CDR3 loop spans 14 amino acids. V was clipped by 7 bases and J by 3 bases, with 13 bases between them. The germline gives CDR1 LNHDA, CDR2 SQIVND (reference sequence). The CDR3 reads CASTGKAINQPQHF. The CDR3 DNA sequence: TGTGCCAGTACCGGAAAGGCGATCAATCAGCCCCAGCATTTT.